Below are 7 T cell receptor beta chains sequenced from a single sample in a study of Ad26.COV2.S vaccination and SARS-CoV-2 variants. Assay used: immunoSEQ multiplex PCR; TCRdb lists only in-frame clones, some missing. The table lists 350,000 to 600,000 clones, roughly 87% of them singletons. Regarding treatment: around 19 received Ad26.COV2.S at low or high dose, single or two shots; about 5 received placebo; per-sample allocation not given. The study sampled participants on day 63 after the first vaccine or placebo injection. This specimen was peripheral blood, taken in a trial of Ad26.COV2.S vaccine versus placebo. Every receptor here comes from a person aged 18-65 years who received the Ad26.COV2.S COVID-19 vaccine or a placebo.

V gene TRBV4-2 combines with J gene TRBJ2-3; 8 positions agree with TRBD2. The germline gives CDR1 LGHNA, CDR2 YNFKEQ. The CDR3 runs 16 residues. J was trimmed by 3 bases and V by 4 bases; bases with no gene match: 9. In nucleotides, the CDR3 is TGTGCCAGCAGCCCTAAAGCGGGGGAGGGGACAGATACGCAGTATTTT. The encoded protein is CASSPKAGEGTDTQYF.

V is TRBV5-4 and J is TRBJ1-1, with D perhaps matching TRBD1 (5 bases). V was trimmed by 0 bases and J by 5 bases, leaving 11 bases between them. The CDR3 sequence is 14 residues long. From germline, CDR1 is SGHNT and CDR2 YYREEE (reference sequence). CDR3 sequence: CASSLAGSRTEAFF. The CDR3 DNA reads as TGTGCCAGCAGCTTGGCAGGGTCTCGGACTGAAGCTTTCTTT. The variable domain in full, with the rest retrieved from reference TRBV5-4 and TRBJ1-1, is ETGVTQSPTHLIKTRGQQVTLRCSSQSGHNTVSWYQQALGQGPQFIFQYYREEENGRGNFPPRFSGLQFPNYSSELNVNALELDDSALYLCASSLAGSRTEAFFGQGTRLTVV.

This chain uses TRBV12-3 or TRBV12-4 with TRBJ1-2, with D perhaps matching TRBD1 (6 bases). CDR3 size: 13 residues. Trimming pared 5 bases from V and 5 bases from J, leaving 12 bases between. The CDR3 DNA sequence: TGTGCCAGCAGTCTAAAAAGGGGGTATGGCTACACCTTC. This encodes CASSLKRGYGYTF.

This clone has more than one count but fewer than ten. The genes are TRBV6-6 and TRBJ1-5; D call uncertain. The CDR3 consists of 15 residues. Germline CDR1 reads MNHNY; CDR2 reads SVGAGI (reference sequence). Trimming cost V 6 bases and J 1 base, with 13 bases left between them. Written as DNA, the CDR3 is TGTGCCAGCAGAAAATCGACTGGGAGCAATCAGCCCCAGCATTTT. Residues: CASRKSTGSNQPQHF.

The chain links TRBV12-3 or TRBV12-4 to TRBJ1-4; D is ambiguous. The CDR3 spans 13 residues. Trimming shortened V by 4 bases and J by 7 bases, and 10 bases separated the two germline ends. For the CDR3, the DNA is TGTGCCAGCAGTTGGGGAACAGTTGAAAAACTGTTTTTT. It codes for CASSWGTVEKLFF.

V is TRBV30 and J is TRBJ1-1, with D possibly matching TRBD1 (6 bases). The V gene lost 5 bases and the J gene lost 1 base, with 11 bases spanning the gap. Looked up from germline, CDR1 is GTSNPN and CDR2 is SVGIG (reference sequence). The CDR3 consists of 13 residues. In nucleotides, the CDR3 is TGTGCCTGGTTAGGACAGACGAACACTGAAGCTTTCTTT. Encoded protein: CAWLGQTNTEAFF.

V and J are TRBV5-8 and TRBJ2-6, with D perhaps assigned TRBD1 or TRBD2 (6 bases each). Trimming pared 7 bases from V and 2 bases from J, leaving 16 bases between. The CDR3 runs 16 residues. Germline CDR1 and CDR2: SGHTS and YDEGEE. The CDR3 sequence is CASLWGANPGANVLTF. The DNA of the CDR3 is TGTGCCAGCCTCTGGGGGGCTAATCCTGGGGCCAACGTCCTGACTTTC. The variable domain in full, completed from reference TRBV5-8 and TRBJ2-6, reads EAGVTQSPTHLIKTRGQQATLRCSPISGHTSVYWYQQALGLGLQFLLWYDEGEERNRGNFPPRFSGRQFPNYSSELNVNALELEDSALYLCASLWGANPGANVLTFGAGSRLTVL.